Listed below are T cell receptor beta chains from one sample, sequenced in a study of cytomegalovirus exposure and HLA in healthy donors. Sequenced by immunoSEQ multiplex PCR; TCRdb stores in-frame clones only, minus some. Of about 92,000 clones in the sample, around 85% are singletons; the top ten hold around 1.2%. Sample: PBMCs. The origin of the receptors is a girl aged 2-10 years in good health and CMV-seropositive. Each CDR3 is given with its conserved first and last residue. A D gene is named only where the DNA matches it firmly. Clone sizes are given selectively: once, few, many, or a class where the clone is expanded.

abundance	v_gene	d_gene	j_gene	len	CDR3nt	CDR3aa
-	TRBV19	-	TRBJ1-5	15	TGTGCCAGTAGTATTGGCAGGCATAGCAATCAGCCCCAGCATTTT	CASSIGRHSNQPQHF
once	TRBV6-1	-	TRBJ1-2	14	TGTGCCAGCAGTGAGGGCAGGTCCTACTATGGCTACACCTTC	CASSEGRSYYGYTF
-	TRBV6-4	TRBD1	TRBJ1-1	14	TGTGCCAGCAGACGGACAGGGGAAAACACTGAAGCTTTCTTT	CASRRTGENTEAFF
-	TRBV7-9	TRBD2	TRBJ2-7	15	TGTTCCAGCAGCTTAGCGGGACTAAATTCCTACGAGCAGTACTTC	CSSSLAGLNSYEQYF
-	TRBV2	-	TRBJ1-2	15	TGTGCCAGCAGTGATTATTCTCAGAGGGACTATGGCTACACCTTC	CASSDYSQRDYGYTF
-	TRBV9	-	TRBJ2-2	16	TGTGCCAGCAGCGTAGAATACAGCACTAACACCGGGGAGCTGTTTTTT	CASSVEYSTNTGELFF
-	TRBV5-1	TRBD1	TRBJ2-7	16	TGCGCCAGCAGCTCAATACCGGGACAGGGGTTCTACGAGCAGTACTTC	CASSSIPGQGFYEQYF
-	TRBV5-6	-	TRBJ2-7	14	TGTGCCAGCTCCCCCGGGGGTAGCTCCTACGAGCAGTACTTC	CASSPGGSSYEQYF
-	TRBV2	-	TRBJ1-1	11	TGTGCCAGCCTGGGGCACACTGAAGCTTTCTTT	CASLGHTEAFF
-	TRBV28	TRBD1	TRBJ1-5	13	TGTGCCAGCGACAGGGGTTTGGGGCAGCCCCAGCATTTT	CASDRGLGQPQHF
-	TRBV4-3	-	TRBJ2-1	14	TGCGCCAGCAGTGGAGCGGACTCATACAATGAGCAGTTCTTC	CASSGADSYNEQFF
-	TRBV6-5	-	TRBJ1-5	14	TGTGCCAGCAGCCGAGACAGGTACAATCAGCCCCAGCATTTT	CASSRDRYNQPQHF
-	TRBV7-9	-	TRBJ1-1	13	TGTTCCAGCAGCTTGGTCGGGACTTCGGAAGCTTTCTTT	CSSSLVGTSEAFF
few	TRBV6-5	-	TRBJ2-1	15	TGTGCCAGCAGTCGCCCCGGACTGGCAAAGAATGAGCAGTTCTTC	CASSRPGLAKNEQFF
few	TRBV29-1	-	TRBJ1-1	13	TGCAGCGAAGTAAGAGGGGGTGGCACTGAAGCTTTCTTT	CSEVRGGGTEAFF
-	TRBV5-5	TRBD1	TRBJ1-2	16	TGTGCCAGCAGCTATACTCCGGGACAGTACTCATATGGCTACACCTTC	CASSYTPGQYSYGYTF
-	TRBV7-6	-	TRBJ1-1	13	TGTGCCAGCAGCTTAGACACGAACACTGAAGCTTTCTTT	CASSLDTNTEAFF
-	TRBV7-9	TRBD1	TRBJ1-2	16	TGTGCCAGCAGTTCCCGGGACAGGCCCACTAACTATGGCTACACCTTC	CASSSRDRPTNYGYTF
-	TRBV4-2	-	TRBJ2-7	15	TGTGCCAGCAGCCAAGATTGGGCAGGGTCTGGCGAGCAGTACTTC	CASSQDWAGSGEQYF
-	TRBV4-2	-	TRBJ1-5	14	TGTGCCAGCAGCCAAGACAGGAGCAATCAGCCCCAGCATTTT	CASSQDRSNQPQHF
-	TRBV5-1	TRBD2	TRBJ2-7	14	TGCGCCAGCAGCCACCGGACTAGTGGTTACGAGCAGTACTTC	CASSHRTSGYEQYF
-	TRBV7-6	TRBD2	TRBJ2-1	15	TGTGCCAGCAGCTTGAGGCTAGCGGGGTACAATGAGCAGTTCTTC	CASSLRLAGYNEQFF
-	TRBV27	-	TRBJ1-2	17	TGTGCCAGCAGTTTCCGGGGCGGGACTGATATCGTGGTCAGCTACACCTTC	CASSFRGGTDIVVSYTF
-	TRBV30	-	TRBJ2-7	12	TGTGCCTGGAGTGTAGTAGCTCACGAGCAGTACTTC	CAWSVVAHEQYF
-	TRBV28	TRBD1	TRBJ1-2	11	TGTGCCAGCAGTGCGACAGGGAGCTACACCTTC	CASSATGSYTF
-	TRBV27	TRBD1	TRBJ2-3	15	TGTGCCAGCAGTATCCGGGACAGGATCACAGATACGCAGTATTTT	CASSIRDRITDTQYF
-	TRBV9	-	TRBJ2-1	15	TGTGCCAGCAGCGCCGTTGGCAGGTCGGACAATGAGCAGTTCTTC	CASSAVGRSDNEQFF
-	TRBV5-1	TRBD1	TRBJ1-2	13	TGCGCCAGCAGCTTAGACAGGGGGCATGGCTACACCTTC	CASSLDRGHGYTF
-	TRBV5-6	TRBD1	TRBJ2-2	16	TGTGCCAGCAGCAAAAGCGGTGCAGGGGGCACCGGGGAGCTGTTTTTT	CASSKSGAGGTGELFF
-	TRBV5-1	-	TRBJ2-5	16	TGCGCCAGCAGCTTTGACAGGCCGCGGTACCAAGAGACCCAGTACTTC	CASSFDRPRYQETQYF
-	TRBV7-9	-	TRBJ2-3	16	TGTGCCAGCAGCTTAACCGGGGGGCGACCCACAGATACGCAGTATTTT	CASSLTGGRPTDTQYF
-	TRBV19	TRBD2	TRBJ2-7	11	TGTGCCAGCGGGGGGGCAGCGGAGCAGTACTTC	CASGGAAEQYF
-	TRBV6-5	-	TRBJ2-1	15	TGTGCCAGCAGTTACACCCCGGGACAATACAATGAGCAGTTCTTC	CASSYTPGQYNEQFF
-	TRBV2	-	TRBJ2-5	13	TGTGCCAGCAGAGGACAGCTCCAAGAGACCCAGTACTTC	CASRGQLQETQYF
-	TRBV29-1	-	TRBJ1-2	13	TGCAGCGTTGAAGACCTTTATCCTCTGGGCTACACCTTC	CSVEDLYPLGYTF
-	TRBV4-1	TRBD1	TRBJ1-1	16	TGCGCCAGCAAAAGGTCGGACAGGGGGGTGAACACTGAAGCTTTCTTT	CASKRSDRGVNTEAFF
-	TRBV6-1	-	TRBJ1-4	14	TGTGCCAGCAGTGAGCGGGGGGCTTTGGAAAAACTGTTTTTT	CASSERGALEKLFF
-	TRBV4-3	-	TRBJ2-1	20	TGCGCCAGCAGCCAAGATCCCTCCGTATCTATGACTCCTATCTACAATGAGCAGTTCTTC	CASSQDPSVSMTPIYNEQFF
-	TRBV10-1	TRBD1	TRBJ2-1	15	TGCGCCAGCAGTGCTGCCGGGACAGCTAACAATGAGCAGTTCTTC	CASSAAGTANNEQFF
-	TRBV29-1	TRBD1	TRBJ2-7	13	TGCAGCGGTTCCTGGGACAGTTCCTACGAGCAGTACTTC	CSGSWDSSYEQYF
-	TRBV13	-	TRBJ1-1	10	TGTGCCAGCGGGGGGAATGAAGCTTTCTTT	CASGGNEAFF
-	TRBV6-6	-	TRBJ1-1	12	TGTGCCAGCAGCCAGGATCGACAGGAAGCTTTCTTT	CASSQDRQEAFF
-	TRBV11-2	-	TRBJ2-5	15	TGTGCCAGCAGCTTAGCCCCCAGGCCGCAAGAGACCCAGTACTTC	CASSLAPRPQETQYF
-	TRBV7-2	-	TRBJ1-5	12	TGTGCCAGCAGCGTTCGAGATCAGCCCCAGCATTTT	CASSVRDQPQHF
-	TRBV4-3	-	TRBJ1-1	15	TGCGCCAGCAGCCAAGCGACAGTCCCGAACACTGAAGCTTTCTTT	CASSQATVPNTEAFF
-	TRBV29-1	-	TRBJ2-7	12	TGCAGCGTTGGACCGGGGGCCTACGAGCAGTACTTC	CSVGPGAYEQYF
-	TRBV7-6	TRBD2	TRBJ2-7	15	TGTGCCAGCAGCCTACTTAGCGGGAGCTGGTACGAGCAGTACTTC	CASSLLSGSWYEQYF
-	TRBV4-3	-	TRBJ1-2	14	TGCGCCAGCAGCCAAGATCTAGCTAACTATGGCTACACCTTC	CASSQDLANYGYTF
-	TRBV30	TRBD1	TRBJ2-7	15	TGTGCCTGGACACACCGGGACAGGAGCTCCTACGAGCAGTACTTC	CAWTHRDRSSYEQYF
-	TRBV29-1	-	TRBJ1-1	18	TGCAGCGTTGGCGGTGGTTTCCAGGATGGACAGATGAACACTGAAGCTTTCTTT	CSVGGGFQDGQMNTEAFF
-	TRBV9	-	TRBJ2-1	14	TGTGCCAGCAGCGTGGAGGGACTTCGCGGAGAGCAGTTCTTC	CASSVEGLRGEQFF
-	TRBV10-1	-	TRBJ2-7	13	TGCGCCAGCAGCCGAGGACAGTCCTACGAGCAGTACTTC	CASSRGQSYEQYF